These 30 T cell receptor beta chains share one sample of origin, sequenced in a study of cytotoxic CD8 clonotypes in ibrutinib-treated CLL. Some clones are missing from TCRdb's copy, which holds only in-frame ones; the method was immunoSEQ multiplex PCR. The sample carries tens of thousands of clones, around 78% recorded once. Sequencing used PBMCs, obtained after 24 months of ibrutinib treatment. The receptors were sampled from a human donor with chronic lymphocytic leukemia.

This clone showed up just a few times. The V gene is TRBV13, the J gene TRBJ2-3; TRBD2 aligns across 15 bases. The CDR3 is made up of 17 amino acids. Looked up from germline, CDR1 is PRHDT and CDR2 is FYEKMQ (reference sequence). Losses at the gene ends were 4 bases for V and 3 bases for J; bases not matched to a gene: 5. The CDR3: CASSYTGLAGGTDTQYF. CDR3 DNA: TGTGCCAGCAGCTACACGGGACTAGCGGGAGGAACAGATACGCAGTATTTT.

This clone was found once. J is TRBJ2-7 and V is TRBV2; the D gene could be TRBD1 or TRBD2 (6 bases each). Trimming removed 8 bases at V and 5 bases at J, with 19 bases between. The CDR3 sequence is 14 residues long. CDR1 is SNHLY and CDR2 is FYNNEI in the germline V gene. DNA for the CDR3: TGTGCCAGCCCGCCTTATTGGGGGGCCCACGAGCAGTACTTC. Encoded protein: CASPPYWGAHEQYF.

This chain joins TRBV27 and TRBJ1-1; possibly TRBD1 for D (6 bases). The CDR3 spans 15 residues. V was clipped by 4 bases and J by 1 base, with 13 bases between them. Germline CDR1 is MNHEY and CDR2 is SMNVEV (reference sequence). The DNA for the CDR3 is TGTGCCAGCAGTTGGTCGGACAGTCGGAACACTGAAGCTTTCTTT. Its protein is CASSWSDSRNTEAFF.

This clone was detected a few times. The V and J genes are TRBV6-5 and TRBJ1-4; possibly TRBD1 for D (5 bases). V shed 4 bases and J shed 8 bases, with 14 bases lying between them. Germline lookup yields CDR1 MNHEY and CDR2 SVGAGI. The CDR3 has 14 amino acids. The CDR3 region is CASSSWQGEEKLFF. As DNA, the CDR3 is TGTGCCAGCAGTTCTTGGCAGGGAGAAGAAAAACTGTTTTTT.

This clone was found a few times. This chain joins TRBV6-5 and TRBJ2-7; 11 nucleotides agree with TRBD1. The CDR3 has 14 residues. V lost 8 bases, J lost 1 base, and 4 bases stayed unmatched. Germline loops: CDR1 MNHEY, CDR2 SVGAGI. The CDR3 loop reads CASGGTGGSYEQYF. In nucleotides, the CDR3 is TGTGCCAGCGGGGGGACAGGGGGTTCCTACGAGCAGTACTTC.

The chain combines TRBV5-1 with TRBJ1-4; D is ambiguous. V was trimmed by 1 base and J by 8 bases, leaving 15 bases between them. The CDR3 length is 15 residues. The V gene's germline CDR1 is SGHRS and CDR2 YFSETQ. In nucleotides, the CDR3 is TGCGCCAGCAGCTTGCAAGGACGGGCTGAGGAAAAACTGTTTTTT. Amino acids: CASSLQGRAEEKLFF. Full variable domain (rest looked up from reference TRBV5-1 and TRBJ1-4): KAGVTQTPRYLIKTRGQQVTLSCSPISGHRSVSWYQQTPGQGLQFLFEYFSETQRNKGNFPGRFSGRQFSNSRSEMNVSTLELGDSALYLCASSLQGRAEEKLFFGSGTQLSVL.

This clone has just a few counts. V is TRBV19 and J is TRBJ1-5, with a tentative D call TRBD1 (5 bases). V lost 9 bases to trimming and J lost 1 base, with 13 bases between them. The V gene's germline CDR1 is LNHDA and CDR2 SQIVND (reference sequence). The length of the CDR3 is 14 residues. Here the CDR3 reads CASRGAGSNQPQHF. The CDR3 region has the DNA TGTGCCAGCCGTGGGGCGGGGAGCAATCAGCCCCAGCATTTT. Complete variable domain (other parts from reference TRBV19 and TRBJ1-5): DGGITQSPKYLFRKEGQNVTLSCEQNLNHDAMYWYRQDPGQGLRLIYYSQIVNDFQKGDIAEGYSVSREKKESFPLTVTSAQKNPTAFYLCASRGAGSNQPQHFGDGTRLSIL.

The chain recombines TRBV11-3 with TRBJ2-7, with 9 bases fitting TRBD1. Germline V gene data show CDR1 as SGHNT and CDR2 as YENEEA. This CDR3 is built from 15 residues. V was pared by 5 bases and J by 2 bases, with 7 bases of the junction left unmatched. The CDR3 loop reads CASSKRRQGAYEQYF. CDR3 coding DNA: TGTGCCAGCAGCAAACGCCGACAGGGGGCCTACGAGCAGTACTTC.

A note on this clone: Other DNA sequences within the sample encode an identical CDR3. The chain carries TRBV6-1 and TRBJ2-7, with 7 bases matching TRBD1. CDR1 and CDR2 (germline): MNHNS, SASEGT. V shed 6 bases, J shed 3 bases, and the junction held 2 bases outside the gene matches. The CDR3 loop spans 12 amino acids. CDR3 bases: TGTGCCAGCAGGGGGGACAGCTACGAGCAGTACTTC. This codes for CASRGDSYEQYF.

J is TRBJ2-3 and V is TRBV9; D unresolved. The CDR3 is made up of 14 amino acids. Trimming shortened V by 3 bases and J by 2 bases, and 10 bases separated the two germline ends. Germline lookup yields CDR1 SGDLS and CDR2 YYNGEE. The CDR3 DNA reads as TGTGCCAGCAGCGCACGTCCGAACACAGATACGCAGTATTTT. It codes for CASSARPNTDTQYF.

V and J are TRBV4-1 and TRBJ1-1; TRBD1 is a possible D gene (6 bases). From germline, CDR1 is MGHRA and CDR2 YSYEKL. This CDR3 has 13 amino acids. The ends were cut back, 3 bases at V and 7 bases at J, with 12 bases in the middle. The CDR3 spells CASSQKGGLEAFF. Written as DNA, the CDR3 is TGCGCCAGCAGCCAGAAAGGGGGGCTTGAAGCTTTCTTT.

The gene calls are TRBV2 and TRBJ1-1, with D uncertain. Germline CDR1 is SNHLY and CDR2 is FYNNEI. V was clipped by 2 bases and J by 10 bases, with 11 bases between them. The CDR3 totals 12 residues. CDR3 bases: TGTGCCAGCAGTGAAACGGTAGTGGGAGCTTTCTTT. Its protein is CASSETVVGAFF.

This chain links TRBV5-1 with TRBJ2-7; D possibly corresponds to TRBD2 (6 bases). Germline CDR1 and CDR2: SGHRS and YFSETQ. The CDR3 covers 13 residues. Trimming pared 2 bases from V and 3 bases from J, leaving 9 bases between. CDR3 protein: CASSFRENYEQYF. Here the CDR3 DNA reads TGCGCCAGCAGCTTTCGGGAGAACTACGAGCAGTACTTC.

The chain couples TRBV29-1 to TRBJ2-3; a possible D gene is TRBD2 (5 bases). V lost 8 bases and J lost 2, with 11 bases in between. Germline V lookup: CDR1 SQVTM, CDR2 ANQGSEA. The CDR3 runs to 12 residues. The CDR3 DNA sequence: TGCAGCTTACTAGAGCCCACAGATACGCAGTATTTT. Its protein is CSLLEPTDTQYF.

This clone appeared a few times. This chain connects TRBV19 to TRBJ2-2; D assignment may be TRBD1 or TRBD2 (5 bases each). Germline loops: CDR1 LNHDA, CDR2 SQIVND (reference sequence). CDR3 length equals 16 residues. Trimming took 3 bases from V and 0 from J, leaving 11 bases between them. The DNA of the CDR3 is TGTGCCAGTAGTATGTGGGGGATCGCGAACACCGGGGAGCTGTTTTTT. This gives the protein CASSMWGIANTGELFF.

V usage is TRBV14 and J usage is TRBJ1-2, with D possibly TRBD1 on 5 matching bases. The CDR3 is made up of 15 amino acids. The V end was cut by 0 bases, the J end by 0 bases, with 8 bases between. Germline V lookup: CDR1 SGHDN, CDR2 FVKESK. CDR3 sequence (DNA): TGTGCCAGCAGCCAAGATCAGGGAGCTAACTATGGCTACACCTTC. Translated: CASSQDQGANYGYTF.

The chain couples TRBV7-2 to TRBJ2-3, with D hard to call. V was trimmed by 5 bases and J by 2 bases, leaving 17 bases between them. Germline lookup yields CDR1 SGHTA and CDR2 FQGNSA. CDR3 length equals 16 residues. The CDR3 loop reads CASSPTLQAHTDTQYF. CDR3 in DNA: TGTGCCAGCAGCCCCACGCTGCAGGCACACACAGATACGCAGTATTTT.

The chain links TRBV21-1 to TRBJ2-1; the table assigns TRBD2, which was not confirmed against the DNA. TRBV21-1 is assigned pseudogene status. The length of the CDR3 is 16 residues. Here the CDR3 DNA reads TGTGCCAGCAGCACCTGTCTAGCGGGACCCTACAATGAGCAGTTCTTC. Translated: CASSTCLAGPYNEQFF.

The chain employs TRBV10-3 and TRBJ1-1; the D gene is possibly TRBD1 (5 bases). V was cut by 8 bases and J by 7 bases, with 17 bases left in between. The CDR3 is made up of 13 amino acids. Germline V gives CDR1 ENHRY, CDR2 SYGVKD. CDR3 bases: TGTGCCATCGGGTCCAGGGATGGGGGTGAAGCTTTCTTT. Translation gives CAIGSRDGGEAFF.

This clone was seen more than once but under ten times. V is TRBV29-1 and J is TRBJ2-1; D not resolved. Germline assignment: CDR1 SQVTM and CDR2 ANQGSEA. V lost 3 bases to trimming and J lost 5 bases, with 5 bases between them. The CDR3 has 11 amino acids. CDR3 DNA: TGCAGCGTTGACCGTAACAATGAGCAGTTCTTC. Amino acids: CSVDRNNEQFF.

This clone has a handful of counts. The V call is TRBV2, the J call TRBJ2-1; perhaps TRBD2 as D (5 bases). The germline V gene encodes CDR1 SNHLY and CDR2 FYNNEI. There are 13 residues in the CDR3. V lost 7 bases and J 5 bases, leaving 12 bases between the germline ends. The CDR3 here is CASKFDYNNEQFF. The CDR3 coding sequence is TGTGCCAGCAAATTCGACTACAACAATGAGCAGTTCTTC. Together with reference TRBV2 and TRBJ2-1, the CDR3 gives the full variable domain: EPEVTQTPSHQVTQMGQEVILRCVPISNHLYFYWYRQILGQKVEFLVSFYNNEISEKSEIFDDQFSVERPDGSNFTLKIRSTKLEDSAMYFCASKFDYNNEQFFGPGTRLTVL.

The genes are TRBV6-5 and TRBJ2-1, with 7 bases that match TRBD2. This CDR3 region has 16 residues. Germline V gene sequence: CDR1 MNHEY, CDR2 SVGAGI. After removal of 0 bases from V and 6 bases from J, the junction contained 8 bases not matched to a gene. Here the CDR3 reads CASSYSNAGVGNEQFF. CDR3 DNA sequence: TGTGCCAGCAGTTACTCGAACGCGGGAGTGGGCAATGAGCAGTTCTTC.

The chain uses TRBV28 and TRBJ1-2; 7 bases align to TRBD1. The V gene end was trimmed by 5 bases and the J gene end by 4 bases; junction bases not matched to a gene: 7. This CDR3 region has 14 residues. From germline, CDR1 is MDHEN and CDR2 SYDVKM. CDR3 in DNA: TGTGCCAGCAGTCCCGGGACAGCCTCCTATGGCTACACCTTC. The encoded protein is CASSPGTASYGYTF.

J is TRBJ2-5 and V is TRBV6-1; D is possibly TRBD1 (5 bases). CDR3 length: 14 amino acids. Germline lookup yields CDR1 MNHNS and CDR2 SASEGT. V was shortened by 7 bases and J by 1 base, with 13 bases between the two germline ends. CDR3 bases: TGTGCCAGCAAACTGGGGCAACTCCAAGAGACCCAGTACTTC. It encodes CASKLGQLQETQYF.

V gene TRBV7-9 combines with J gene TRBJ1-1, with TRBD1 matching 11 bases. The CDR3 is made up of 19 amino acids. Germline-derived CDR1 and CDR2 are SEHNR and FQNEAQ (reference sequence). Losses at the gene ends were 3 bases for V and 0 bases for J; bases not matched to a gene: 12. The CDR3 DNA reads as TGTGCCAGCAGCTTGGGGACAGGGGGGTCCGGAAGGGTGAACACTGAAGCTTTCTTT. It is translated as CASSLGTGGSGRVNTEAFF.

Regarding this clone: This may stem from a read error, because a much larger clone lies one nucleotide away. V usage is TRBV7-2 and J usage is TRBJ1-1; no clear D gene. This CDR3 contains 12 residues. V was clipped by 0 bases and J by 4 bases, with 3 bases between them. Germline lookup yields CDR1 SGHTA and CDR2 FQGNSA. The CDR3 protein is CASSLAVTEAFF. The CDR3 DNA sequence: TGTGCCAGCAGCTTAGCGGTCACTGAAGCTTTCTTT.

This clone was detected only a few times. This sequence joins TRBV7-2 and TRBJ2-1, with TRBD2 matching 12 bases. Trimming at V came to 5 bases and at J to 9 bases, leaving 8 bases not matched to a gene. The CDR3 consists of 15 residues. Germline-derived CDR1 and CDR2 are SGHTA and FQGNSA. The CDR3 DNA sequence: TGTGCCAGCAGCCCCGCGGGACTAGCGGGTAGTGAGCAGTTCTTC. Amino acids: CASSPAGLAGSEQFF.

V and J are TRBV2 and TRBJ2-7, with unresolved D. The germline CDR1 and CDR2 sequences are SNHLY and FYNNEI. The CDR3 extends over 11 amino acids. V lost 5 bases and J lost 3, with 5 bases in between. CDR3 region: CASSYDYEQYF. Here the CDR3 DNA reads TGTGCCAGCAGTTACGACTACGAGCAGTACTTC.

The chain employs TRBV6-5 and TRBJ2-2; TRBD1 matches at 7 bases. The CDR3 loop spans 14 amino acids. J lost 1 base, V lost 11 bases, and 7 bases had no gene match. Germline loops: CDR1 MNHEY, CDR2 SVGAGI. The CDR3 region is CAVQGPLNTGELFF. CDR3 nucleotides: TGTGCCGTACAGGGGCCGTTGAACACCGGGGAGCTGTTTTTT.

V gene TRBV19 combines with J gene TRBJ2-1; 7 bases match TRBD1. CDR3 size: 15 residues. Trimming removed 2 bases from V and 3 bases from J; junction bases left unmatched: 4. The V gene's germline CDR1 is LNHDA and CDR2 SQIVND (reference sequence). In DNA, the CDR3 is TGTGCCAGTAGTATATCGAGGGGGCTCTACAATGAGCAGTTCTTC. Encoded protein: CASSISRGLYNEQFF. Together with reference TRBV19 and TRBJ2-1, the CDR3 gives the full variable domain: DGGITQSPKYLFRKEGQNVTLSCEQNLNHDAMYWYRQDPGQGLRLIYYSQIVNDFQKGDIAEGYSVSREKKESFPLTVTSAQKNPTAFYLCASSISRGLYNEQFFGPGTRLTVL.